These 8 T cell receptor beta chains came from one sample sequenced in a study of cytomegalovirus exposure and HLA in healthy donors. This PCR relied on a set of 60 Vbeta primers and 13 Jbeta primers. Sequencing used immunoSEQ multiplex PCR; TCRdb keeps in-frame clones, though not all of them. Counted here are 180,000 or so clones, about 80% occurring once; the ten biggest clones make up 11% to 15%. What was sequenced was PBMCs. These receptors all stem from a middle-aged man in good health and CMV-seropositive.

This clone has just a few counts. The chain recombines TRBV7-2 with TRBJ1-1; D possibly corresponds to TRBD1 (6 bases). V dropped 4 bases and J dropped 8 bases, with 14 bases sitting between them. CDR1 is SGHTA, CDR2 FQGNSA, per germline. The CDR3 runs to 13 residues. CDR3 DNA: TGTGCCAGCAGCTACTTTAGGACAGCCGAAGCTTTCTTT. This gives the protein CASSYFRTAEAFF.

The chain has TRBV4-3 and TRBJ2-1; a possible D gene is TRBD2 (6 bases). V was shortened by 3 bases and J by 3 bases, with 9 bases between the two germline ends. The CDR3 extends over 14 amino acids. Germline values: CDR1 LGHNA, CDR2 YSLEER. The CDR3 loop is CASSQGDFYNEQFF. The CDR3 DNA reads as TGCGCCAGCAGCCAGGGGGACTTCTACAATGAGCAGTTCTTC.

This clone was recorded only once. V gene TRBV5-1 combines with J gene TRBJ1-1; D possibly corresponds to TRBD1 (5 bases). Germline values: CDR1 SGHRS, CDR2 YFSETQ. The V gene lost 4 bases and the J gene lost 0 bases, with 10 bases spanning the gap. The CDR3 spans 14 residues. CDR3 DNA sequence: TGCGCCAGCAGCGAGAACAGGATGAACACTGAAGCTTTCTTT. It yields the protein CASSENRMNTEAFF.

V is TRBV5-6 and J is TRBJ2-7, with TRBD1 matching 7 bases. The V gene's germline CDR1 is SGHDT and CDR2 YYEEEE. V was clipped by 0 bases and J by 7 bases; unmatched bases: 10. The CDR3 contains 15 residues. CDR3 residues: CASSLGGRGPGEQYF. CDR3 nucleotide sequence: TGTGCCAGCAGCTTGGGTGGAAGGGGGCCTGGAGAGCAGTACTTC.

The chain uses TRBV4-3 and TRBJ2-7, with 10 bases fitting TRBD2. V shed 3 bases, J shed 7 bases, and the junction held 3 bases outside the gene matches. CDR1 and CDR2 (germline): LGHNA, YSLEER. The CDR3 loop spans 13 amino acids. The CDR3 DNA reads TGCGCCAGCAGCCACCGACTAGCGGGTGAGCAGTACTTC. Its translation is CASSHRLAGEQYF.

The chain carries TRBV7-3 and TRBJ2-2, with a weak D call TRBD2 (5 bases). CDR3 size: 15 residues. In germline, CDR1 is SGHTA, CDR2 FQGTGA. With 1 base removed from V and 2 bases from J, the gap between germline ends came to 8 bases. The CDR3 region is CASSLISGNTGELFF. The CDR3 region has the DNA TGTGCCAGCAGCTTAATCTCGGGAAACACCGGGGAGCTGTTTTTT.

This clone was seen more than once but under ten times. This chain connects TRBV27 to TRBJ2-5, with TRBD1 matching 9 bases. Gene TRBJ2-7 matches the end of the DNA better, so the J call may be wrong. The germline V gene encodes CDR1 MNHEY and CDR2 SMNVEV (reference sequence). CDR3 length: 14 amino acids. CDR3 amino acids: CASGRTGVSYEQYF. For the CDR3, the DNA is TGTGCCAGCGGAAGGACAGGGGTCTCCTACGAGCAGTACTTC.

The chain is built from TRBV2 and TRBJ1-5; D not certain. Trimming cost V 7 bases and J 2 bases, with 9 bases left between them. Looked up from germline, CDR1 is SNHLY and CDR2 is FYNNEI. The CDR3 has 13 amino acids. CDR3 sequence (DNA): TGTGCCAGCACAGACTGGGGCAATCAGCCCCAGCATTTT. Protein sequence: CASTDWGNQPQHF.